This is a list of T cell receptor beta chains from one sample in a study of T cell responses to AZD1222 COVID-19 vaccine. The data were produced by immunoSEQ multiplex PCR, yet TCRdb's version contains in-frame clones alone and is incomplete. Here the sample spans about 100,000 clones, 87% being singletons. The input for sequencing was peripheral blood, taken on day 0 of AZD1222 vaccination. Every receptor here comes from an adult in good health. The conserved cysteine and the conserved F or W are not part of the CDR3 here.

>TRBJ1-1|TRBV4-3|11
ASSPTGVTEAF
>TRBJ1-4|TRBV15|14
ATSRDRTGYNEKLF
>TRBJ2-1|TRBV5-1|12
ASYPGQGYNEQF
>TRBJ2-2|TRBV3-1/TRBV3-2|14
ASSLPTGEDTGELF
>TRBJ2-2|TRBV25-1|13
ASIGASGLTGELF
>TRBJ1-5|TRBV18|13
ASSRGFGSNQPQH
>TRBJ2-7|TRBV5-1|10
ASSGLNYEQY
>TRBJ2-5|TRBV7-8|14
ASSTRTSVYQETQY
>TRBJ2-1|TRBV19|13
ASSIGTGTYNEQF
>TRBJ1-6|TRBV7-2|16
ASSLALRGSSYNSPLH
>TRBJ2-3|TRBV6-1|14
ASSEGNSPYTDTQY
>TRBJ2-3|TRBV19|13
ASSIDPGGTDTQY
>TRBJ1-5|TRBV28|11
ASTIWGGQPQH
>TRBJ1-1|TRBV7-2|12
ASSLGGIGTEAF
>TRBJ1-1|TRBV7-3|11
ASSQQKNTEAF
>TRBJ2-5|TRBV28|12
ASSHGQGGETQY
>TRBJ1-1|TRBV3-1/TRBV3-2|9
ASSLYTEAF
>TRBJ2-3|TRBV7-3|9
ASSLGNTQY
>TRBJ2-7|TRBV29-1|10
SVESRDYEQY
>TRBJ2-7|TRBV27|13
ASSQRQVGSYEQY
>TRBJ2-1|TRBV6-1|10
ASSDPGNEQF
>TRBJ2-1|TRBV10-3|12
AISSPRTGSEQF
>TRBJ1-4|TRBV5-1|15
ASSPKFDMSTSEKLF
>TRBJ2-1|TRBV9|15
ASSVDGSFPSYNEQF
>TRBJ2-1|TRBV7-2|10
ASSPYLGEQF